This TCR beta chain was recovered during a study of human T cells and chemical hapten exposure. Study-wide background: Patch tests applied 0.01% DPC to the upper back, read at 6 days.

MiXCR, applied by TCRdb to the RACE reads, yields one record per CDR3 protein. The table has some 300,000 distinct CDR3 sequences, 5.5% seen once. Germline-derived CDR1 and CDR2 are KGHSH and LQKENI. V lost 8 bases to trimming and J lost 0 bases, with 10 bases between them. The CDR3 is made up of 13 amino acids. The time point: pre-sensitization, week 0. The treatment is: therapeutic diphenylcyclopropenone sensitization with weekly scalp DPC. This clonotype appeared a few times. The chain has TRBV18 and TRBJ1-1; a weak D match, TRBD1 (5 bases). The clonotype was recovered from a woman aged 18-35 years with alopecia areata. Some clones in this sample may be carry-over from other donors' samples. Sample: whole blood, taken in connection with sensitization to the hapten diphenylcyclopropenone (DPC). The CDR3: CASLKGMNTEAFF. The DNA of the CDR3 is TGTGCCAGCCTAAAGGGGATGAACACTGAAGCTTTCTTT.